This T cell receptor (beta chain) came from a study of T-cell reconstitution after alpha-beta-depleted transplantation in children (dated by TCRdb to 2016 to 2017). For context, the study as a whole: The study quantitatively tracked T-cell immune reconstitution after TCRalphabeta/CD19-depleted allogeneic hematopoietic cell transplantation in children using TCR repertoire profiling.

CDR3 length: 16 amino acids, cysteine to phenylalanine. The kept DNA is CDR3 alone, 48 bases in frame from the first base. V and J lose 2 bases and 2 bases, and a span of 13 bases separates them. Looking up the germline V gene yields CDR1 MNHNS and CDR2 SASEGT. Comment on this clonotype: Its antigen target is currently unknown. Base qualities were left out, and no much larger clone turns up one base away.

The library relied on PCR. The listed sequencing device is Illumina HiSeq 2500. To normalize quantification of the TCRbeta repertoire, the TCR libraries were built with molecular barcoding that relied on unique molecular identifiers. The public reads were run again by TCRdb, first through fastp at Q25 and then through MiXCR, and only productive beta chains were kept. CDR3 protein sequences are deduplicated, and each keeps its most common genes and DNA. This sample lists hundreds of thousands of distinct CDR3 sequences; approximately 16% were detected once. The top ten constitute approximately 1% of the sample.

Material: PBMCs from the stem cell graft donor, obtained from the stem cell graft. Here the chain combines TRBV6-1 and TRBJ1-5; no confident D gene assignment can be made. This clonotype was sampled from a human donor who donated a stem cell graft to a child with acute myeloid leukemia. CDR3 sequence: CASSETFFLGNQPQHF. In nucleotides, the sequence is TGTGCCAGCAGTGAAACGTTTTTCTTGGGCAATCAGCCCCAGCATTTT.